These 24 T cell receptor beta chains originate from one sample sequenced in a study of response to subunit inactivated influenza vaccine. Each CDR3 protein gets one entry after TCRdb re-called the RT-PCR reads with MiXCR. The table includes hundreds of thousands of distinct CDR3 sequences, around 11% detected once. These records were also assigned to another study, of T cells expressing NK-cell markers. That work states: The authors generated TCR beta cDNA through 5'RACE template switching with UMIs.

The sequencing here drew on PBMCs from blood, taken on the day of vaccination. All receptors come from a man aged 45-60 years who received an inactivated influenza vaccine.

This clonotype was seen only a few times. The J gene is TRBJ2-7, the V gene TRBV7-9; D is possibly TRBD2 (6 bases). This CDR3 spans 14 amino acids. CDR1 and CDR2 from the germline V gene are SEHNR and FQNEAQ (reference sequence). Between the trimmed V and J ends, which lost 1 base and 5 bases, there was a span of 12 bases. CDR3 bases: TGTGCCAGCAGCTTAGTTCCGCGGGATGACGAGCAGTACTTC. This sequence encodes CASSLVPRDDEQYF.

The chain couples TRBV9 to TRBJ2-3; no firm D call. The germline CDR1 and CDR2 sequences are SGDLS and YYNGEE. The CDR3 length is 16 residues. V lost 2 bases and J lost 6, with 19 bases in between. CDR3 loop: CASSVGSPLLMDTQYF. The CDR3 DNA follows: TGTGCCAGCAGCGTCGGCAGTCCCCTCCTTATGGATACGCAGTATTTT.

V usage is TRBV24-1 and J usage is TRBJ2-3, with D perhaps given as TRBD1 or TRBD2 (5 bases each). CDR1 is KGHDR, CDR2 SFDVKD, per germline. Trimming cost V 6 bases and J 5 bases, with 17 bases left between them. This CDR3 comprises 15 residues. CDR3 in DNA: TGTGCCACCAGTCCCCGGGACCCATTGGGAGATACGCAGTATTTT. This gives the protein CATSPRDPLGDTQYF.

The chain carries TRBV7-9 and TRBJ1-5, with D unclear. The CDR3 contains 15 residues. Trimming stripped 4 bases from V and 0 bases from J, with 10 bases between. In germline, CDR1 is SEHNR, CDR2 FQNEAQ (reference sequence). The CDR3 sequence is CASSSMGNSNQPQHF. CDR3 bases: TGTGCCAGCAGCTCGATGGGAAATAGCAATCAGCCCCAGCATTTT.

V is TRBV5-1 and J is TRBJ1-1; D possibly corresponds to TRBD1 (5 bases). Looked up from germline, CDR1 is SGHRS and CDR2 is YFSETQ. V lost 4 bases and J lost 0, with 10 bases in between. This CDR3 has 14 residues. The CDR3 DNA reads TGCGCCAGCAGCGTGGGACCCATGAACACTGAAGCTTTCTTT. This sequence encodes CASSVGPMNTEAFF.

Only a few counts were recorded for this clonotype. The V and J genes are TRBV5-1 and TRBJ2-7, with TRBD2 as a possible D gene (5 bases). There are 13 residues in the CDR3. Germline CDR1 is SGHRS and CDR2 is YFSETQ. Between the trimmed V and J ends, which lost 7 bases and 5 bases, there was a span of 16 bases. Written as DNA, the CDR3 is TGCGCCAGCGCCTCGGACTTAAGGGACGAGCAGTACTTC. Translating it yields CASASDLRDEQYF.

The rearrangement joins TRBV5-6 to TRBJ2-7, with D possibly being TRBD1 (5 bases). Germline V lookup: CDR1 SGHDT, CDR2 YYEEEE. The CDR3 extends over 13 amino acids. The V and J ends lost 2 bases and 5 bases respectively, with 11 bases between them. The CDR3 DNA is TGTGCCAGCAGCTTAAAAGCAGGGAACGAGCAGTACTTC. Translation: CASSLKAGNEQYF.

The rearrangement joins TRBV4-3 to TRBJ2-7; D gene ambiguous. Trimming took off 0 bases at V and 4 bases at J, with 10 bases between the two ends. The CDR3 has 14 amino acids. The V gene's germline CDR1 is LGHNA and CDR2 YSLEER. Written as DNA, the CDR3 is TGCGCCAGCAGCCAAGATAATGGTCCGTACGAGCAGTACTTC. As protein: CASSQDNGPYEQYF.

In its sample, this clonotype was seen many times. The V and J genes are TRBV6-5 and TRBJ2-1; no clear D. V was trimmed by 2 bases and J by 7 bases, leaving 6 bases between them. The germline gives CDR1 MNHEY, CDR2 SVGAGI. This CDR3 comprises 12 residues. The CDR3 protein is CASSYGVNEQFF. As DNA, the CDR3 is TGTGCCAGCAGTTACGGAGTGAATGAGCAGTTCTTC.

The rearrangement joins TRBV15 to TRBJ1-1; no reliable D call. In germline, CDR1 is LNHNV, CDR2 YYDKDF (reference sequence). The ends were cut back, 0 bases at V and 1 base at J, with 6 bases in the middle. The CDR3 loop spans 14 amino acids. DNA for the CDR3: TGTGCCACCAGCAGAGATCCAAAGAACACTGAAGCTTTCTTT. It yields the protein CATSRDPKNTEAFF.

J is TRBJ2-2 and V is TRBV27; the D gene is possibly TRBD2 (5 bases). There are 15 residues in the CDR3. V dropped 4 bases and J dropped 1 base, with 10 bases sitting between them. Per the germline V gene, CDR1 is MNHEY and CDR2 is SMNVEV (reference sequence). The CDR3 spells CASSSGLMNTGELFF. CDR3 coding DNA: TGTGCCAGCAGTTCTGGACTTATGAACACCGGGGAGCTGTTTTTT.

The table lists this clonotype with many counts. J is TRBJ2-1 and V is TRBV9; the D call may be TRBD1 or TRBD2 (6 bases each). The germline CDR1 and CDR2 sequences are SGDLS and YYNGEE. CDR3 length: 15 amino acids. V lost 3 bases, J lost 0 bases, and 10 bases lay in between. The CDR3 loop reads CASSERGVSYNEQFF. The DNA for the CDR3 is TGTGCCAGCAGCGAGAGGGGGGTCTCCTACAATGAGCAGTTCTTC.

This chain links TRBV11-2 with TRBJ2-1; 10 nucleotides agree with TRBD2. Losses at the gene ends were 1 base for V and 8 bases for J; bases not matched to a gene: 14. This CDR3 has 18 residues. Germline CDR1 and CDR2: SGHAT and FQNNGV. CDR3 sequence reads: CASSLVGSASGSLYEQFF. The CDR3 nucleotides read TGTGCCAGCAGCTTAGTAGGGTCGGCTAGCGGGAGTCTCTATGAGCAGTTCTTC.

This clonotype has a count of ten or more. This chain connects TRBV7-6 to TRBJ2-5; 7 bases fit TRBD1. The CDR3 spans 16 residues. Germline V gene sequence: CDR1 SGHVS, CDR2 FNYEAQ. Trimming at V came to 5 bases and at J to 1 base, leaving 10 bases not matched to a gene. In DNA, the CDR3 is TGTGCCAGCAGCAAAGGGACAGTCAACCTCCAAGAGACCCAGTACTTC. Its translation is CASSKGTVNLQETQYF.

There are many counts of this clonotype. J is TRBJ2-1 and V is TRBV7-6; 9 bases are shared with TRBD2. The CDR3 consists of 15 residues. From germline, CDR1 is SGHVS and CDR2 FNYEAQ. The J segment lost 8 bases and the V segment lost 1 base, leaving 6 bases of the junction unmatched. The CDR3 reads CASSLGLSGRYEQFF. The CDR3 DNA follows: TGTGCCAGCAGCTTAGGCCTTAGCGGGAGATATGAGCAGTTCTTC.

This clonotype was recorded a few times. V usage is TRBV20-1 and J usage is TRBJ2-1; unclear D gene. The V and J ends lost 3 bases and 1 base respectively, with 10 bases between them. Germline CDR1 reads DFQATT; CDR2 reads SNEGSKA (reference sequence). The CDR3 consists of 14 residues. CDR3 residues: CSASDMTSYNEQFF. DNA for the CDR3: TGCAGTGCTAGTGACATGACATCCTACAATGAGCAGTTCTTC.

Only a few counts were recorded for this clonotype. The V and J genes are TRBV7-2 and TRBJ1-1; D not resolved. The CDR3 spans 13 residues. Germline CDR1 reads SGHTA; CDR2 reads FQGNSA. V was shortened by 0 bases and J by 8 bases, with 10 bases between the two germline ends. CDR3 region: CASSLAVRSEAFF. In DNA, the CDR3 is TGTGCCAGCAGCTTAGCCGTCCGGTCGGAAGCTTTCTTT.

This clonotype has a count of ten or more. The genes are TRBV6-2 or TRBV6-3 and TRBJ2-7; the D gene could be TRBD1 or TRBD2 (6 bases each). V lost 6 bases and J lost 2, with 8 bases in between. Germline V gene lookup returns CDR1 MNHEY and CDR2 SVGEGT. The CDR3 contains 12 residues. The CDR3 DNA sequence: TGTGCCAGCAGACGGGGGCCCTACGAGCAGTACTTC. Amino acid sequence: CASRRGPYEQYF.

This chain connects TRBV12-3 or TRBV12-4 to TRBJ2-2; no clear D. V was trimmed by 5 bases and J by 3 bases, leaving 22 bases between them. The CDR3 consists of 18 residues. CDR3 region: CASSKVRLDVYDTGELFF. The CDR3 DNA reads TGTGCCAGCAGTAAAGTACGGTTAGATGTATACGACACCGGGGAGCTGTTTTTT.

This clonotype came up many times. V is TRBV5-1 and J is TRBJ2-1; D not resolved. Looked up from germline, CDR1 is SGHRS and CDR2 is YFSETQ. This CDR3 has 16 amino acids. V lost 0 bases and J lost 7, with 17 bases in between. This CDR3 is CASSLAGSPSRNEQFF. The CDR3 nucleotides read TGCGCCAGCAGCTTGGCAGGAAGTCCGTCTAGAAATGAGCAGTTCTTC.

This clonotype was counted between two and nine times. This chain uses TRBV15 with TRBJ2-3; 9 bases line up with TRBD2. The CDR3 is 15 amino acids. The junction had 0 bases not matched to a gene; V was cut back by 1 base and J by 1 base. CDR1 is LNHNV, CDR2 YYDKDF, per germline (reference sequence). The DNA of the CDR3 is TGTGCCACCAGCAGAGGACTAGCGGGCACAGATACGCAGTATTTT. Translation gives CATSRGLAGTDTQYF.

The chain recombines TRBV15 with TRBJ2-3; D ambiguous. Germline V gene lookup returns CDR1 LNHNV and CDR2 YYDKDF (reference sequence). The CDR3 is 12 amino acids. The germline V and J ends were trimmed by 1 base and 4 bases, with 3 bases remaining between them. The CDR3 spells CATSRAADTQYF. In DNA form, the CDR3 reads TGTGCCACCAGCAGAGCGGCAGATACGCAGTATTTT. Drawing the rest from reference TRBV15 and TRBJ2-3, the complete variable domain is DAMVIQNPRYQVTQFGKPVTLSCSQTLNHNVMYWYQQKSSQAPKLLFHYYDKDFNNEADTPDNFQSRRPNTSFCFLDIRSPGLGDTAMYLCATSRAADTQYFGPGTRLTVL.

The CDR3 loop is CASTPDSHQPQHF. The CDR3 DNA is TGTGCCAGCACCCCGGACTCGCATCAGCCCCAGCATTTT. The V gene is TRBV12-3 or TRBV12-4, the J gene TRBJ1-5, with D unresolved. The V end lost 7 bases, the J end lost 5 bases, and 12 bases lay between the germline ends. The CDR3 length is 13 residues.

The chain links TRBV27 to TRBJ2-1; TRBD1 or TRBD2 may be the D gene (5 bases each). Germline lookup yields CDR1 MNHEY and CDR2 SMNVEV (reference sequence). The germline V and J ends were trimmed by 7 bases and 1 base, with 17 bases remaining between them. CDR3 length: 16 residues. This CDR3 reads CASTPSRGTSYNEQFF. In DNA form, the CDR3 reads TGTGCCAGCACCCCATCGAGGGGTACTTCCTACAATGAGCAGTTCTTC.